These 10 T cell receptor beta chains came from one sample sequenced in a study of a mutant IDH1 vaccine in newly diagnosed glioma. Sample time point: week 35, safety follow-up. Every vaccination contained 300 ug of the mutant IDH1 20-mer peptide and was paired with topical imiquimod. Antigen specificity for these receptors is unknown. Some clones are missing from TCRdb's copy, which holds only in-frame ones; the method was immunoSEQ multiplex PCR. The sample yields approximately 66,000 clones, less than 90% seen once. The sequences come from PBMCs, collected from a glioma patient whose treatment included an IDH1 peptide vaccine. The receptor source for this set is a man aged 25-40 years with glioma.

The chain recombines TRBV6-1 with TRBJ1-5; D is unclear. CDR1 is MNHNS, CDR2 SASEGT, per germline. CDR3 length equals 15 residues. The germline V and J ends were trimmed by 3 bases and 0 bases, with 9 bases remaining between them. DNA of the CDR3: TGTGCCAGCAGTGAGAACGGTTATAGCAATCAGCCCCAGCATTTT. Its protein is CASSENGYSNQPQHF.

This sequence joins TRBV7-9 and TRBJ1-2; tentative D call: TRBD1 (6 bases). Germline V lookup: CDR1 SEHNR, CDR2 FQNEAQ (reference sequence). The CDR3 length is 13 residues. Trimming left V 5 bases short and J 4 bases short, with 11 bases between. CDR3 in DNA: TGTGCCAGCAGCCTATCGGACAGCTATGGCTACACCTTC. Translation gives CASSLSDSYGYTF. Together with reference TRBV7-9 and TRBJ1-2, the CDR3 gives the full variable domain: DTGVSQNPRHKITKRGQNVTFRCDPISEHNRLYWYRQTLGQGPEFLTYFQNEAQLEKSRLLSDRFSAERPKGSFSTLEIQRTEQGDSAMYLCASSLSDSYGYTFGSGTRLTVV.

The chain employs TRBV19 and TRBJ1-1; D is undetermined. The CDR3 sequence is 13 residues long. Looked up from germline, CDR1 is LNHDA and CDR2 is SQIVND (reference sequence). V lost 4 bases and J 0 bases, leaving 6 bases between the germline ends. CDR3 sequence (DNA): TGTGCCAGTAGTAGAATACTGAACACTGAAGCTTTCTTT. It codes for CASSRILNTEAFF.

The V and J genes are TRBV9 and TRBJ1-6; the match to TRBD1 covers 9 bases. This CDR3 is built from 15 residues. Germline values: CDR1 SGDLS, CDR2 YYNGEE. Germline trimming cut 5 bases from V and 5 bases from J; bases unmatched to any gene: 5. In nucleotides, the CDR3 is TGTGCCAGCAGGGGACAGGGCGGTAATAATTCACCCCTCCACTTT. This sequence encodes CASRGQGGNNSPLHF.

This chain uses TRBV5-1 with TRBJ1-2; a possible D gene is TRBD1 (5 bases). Trimming cost V 5 bases and J 8 bases, with 28 bases left between them. Germline V gives CDR1 SGHRS, CDR2 YFSETQ. This CDR3 region has 17 residues. DNA of the CDR3: TGCGCCAGCAGGGAGGGAGGGTCTGGGGACTATTCCACCGGCTACACCTTC. This gives the protein CASREGGSGDYSTGYTF. Looking up the rest from reference TRBV5-1 and TRBJ1-2 gives the full variable domain: KAGVTQTPRYLIKTRGQQVTLSCSPISGHRSVSWYQQTPGQGLQFLFEYFSETQRNKGNFPGRFSGRQFSNSRSEMNVSTLELGDSALYLCASREGGSGDYSTGYTFGSGTRLTVV.

V is TRBV6-5 and J is TRBJ1-2, with TRBD1 as a possible D gene (6 bases). With 2 bases removed from V and 4 bases from J, the gap between germline ends came to 17 bases. The germline V gene has CDR1 MNHEY and CDR2 SVGAGI. The CDR3 contains 16 residues. In DNA form, the CDR3 reads TGTGCCAGCAGTTACAACCAGGGGTTTGCTGTCTATGGCTACACCTTC. Amino acid sequence: CASSYNQGFAVYGYTF.

The chain is built from TRBV2 and TRBJ1-1; D is uncertain. Trimming removed 5 bases from V and 4 bases from J, with 11 bases in between. Germline-derived CDR1 and CDR2 are SNHLY and FYNNEI. The CDR3 is 13 residues long. This CDR3 is CASSMYTSTEAFF. In DNA, the CDR3 is TGTGCCAGCAGTATGTACACTTCCACTGAAGCTTTCTTT.

This clone has just a few counts. The chain employs TRBV19 and TRBJ1-2; D is uncertain. Germline CDR1 and CDR2: LNHDA and SQIVND (reference sequence). The V end lost 5 bases, the J end lost 4 bases, and 14 bases lay between the germline ends. The CDR3 is 14 residues long. CDR3 bases: TGTGCCAGTAGTTCCATTTTACCGACCTATGGCTACACCTTC. As protein: CASSSILPTYGYTF. The entire variable domain, with the rest obtained from reference TRBV19 and TRBJ1-2, is as follows: DGGITQSPKYLFRKEGQNVTLSCEQNLNHDAMYWYRQDPGQGLRLIYYSQIVNDFQKGDIAEGYSVSREKKESFPLTVTSAQKNPTAFYLCASSSILPTYGYTFGSGTRLTVV.

The genes are TRBV6-1 and TRBJ2-2; 8 bases map to TRBD1. CDR3 length: 16 amino acids. Germline V gives CDR1 MNHNS, CDR2 SASEGT. After removal of 2 bases from V and 5 bases from J, the junction contained 7 bases not matched to a gene. CDR3 in amino acids: CASSERTGKTTGELFF. The CDR3 nucleotides are TGTGCCAGCAGTGAAAGGACAGGGAAGACTACCGGGGAGCTGTTTTTT.

The rearrangement uses TRBV7-9 and TRBJ1-2; D is undetermined. V was pared by 2 bases and J by 7 bases, with 17 bases between. The CDR3 sequence is 15 residues long. The germline gives CDR1 SEHNR, CDR2 FQNEAQ (reference sequence). CDR3 residues: CASSLKESPESGYTF. The CDR3 nucleotides read TGTGCCAGCAGCTTAAAAGAAAGTCCCGAAAGTGGCTACACCTTC.